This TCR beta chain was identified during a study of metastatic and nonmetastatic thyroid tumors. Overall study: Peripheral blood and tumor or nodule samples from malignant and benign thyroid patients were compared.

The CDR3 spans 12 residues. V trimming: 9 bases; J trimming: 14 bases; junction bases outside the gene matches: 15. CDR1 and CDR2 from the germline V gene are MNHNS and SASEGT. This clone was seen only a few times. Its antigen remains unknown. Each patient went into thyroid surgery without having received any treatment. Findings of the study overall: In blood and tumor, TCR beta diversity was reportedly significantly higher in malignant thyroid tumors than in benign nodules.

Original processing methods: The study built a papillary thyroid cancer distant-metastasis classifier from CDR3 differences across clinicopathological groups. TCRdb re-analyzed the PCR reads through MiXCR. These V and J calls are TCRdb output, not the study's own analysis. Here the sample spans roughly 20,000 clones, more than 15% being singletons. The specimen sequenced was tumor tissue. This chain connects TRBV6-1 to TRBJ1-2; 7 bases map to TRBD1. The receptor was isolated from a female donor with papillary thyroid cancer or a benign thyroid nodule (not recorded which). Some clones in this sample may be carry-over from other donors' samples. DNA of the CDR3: TGTGCCAGTAGCCCGTCCTGGACAGGAGAAACCTTC. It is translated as CASSPSWTGETF.